The 4 T cell receptor beta chains given below trace back to one sample, sequenced in a study of T cell responses to AZD1222 COVID-19 vaccine. Clones were sequenced by immunoSEQ multiplex PCR, and TCRdb holds only the in-frame ones, with some missing. The sample has just under 150,000 clones, roughly 88% seen once. The specimen was peripheral blood, collected 28 days after the second dose of the MenACWY control vaccine. Every receptor here comes from an adult who received the MenACWY meningococcal vaccine as a control.

This chain links TRBV2 with TRBJ1-2; D is possibly TRBD1 (5 bases). CDR3 size: 13 residues. The germline V and J ends were trimmed by 1 base and 4 bases, with 7 bases remaining between them. Germline values: CDR1 SNHLY, CDR2 FYNNEI. The CDR3 loop reads CASSEGGTYGYTF. In DNA, the CDR3 is TGTGCCAGCAGTGAAGGGGGGACCTATGGCTACACCTTC.

The V gene is TRBV7-4, the J gene TRBJ1-3; D remains ambiguous. V gave up 4 bases and J gave up 8 bases, with 9 bases separating them. Germline CDR1 and CDR2: SGHVT and SQSDAQ. The CDR3 loop spans 12 amino acids. The CDR3 nucleotides are TGTGCCAGCAGCTCTGATAGTCACACCATATATTTT. As protein: CASSSDSHTIYF.

The V call is TRBV24-1, the J call TRBJ2-1; D might be TRBD1 (6 bases). The CDR3 length is 16 residues. Trimming took 4 bases from V and 3 from J, leaving 15 bases between them. Germline CDR1 is KGHDR and CDR2 is SFDVKD. In DNA, the CDR3 is TGTGCCACCAGTGACCCTGATAGGGGGAGCTACAATGAGCAGTTCTTC. This encodes CATSDPDRGSYNEQFF.

This chain links TRBV5-8 with TRBJ1-2; the match to TRBD1 covers 7 bases. Germline V lookup: CDR1 SGHTS, CDR2 YDEGEE. The CDR3 is made up of 14 amino acids. V lost 7 bases to trimming and J lost 4 bases; unmatched junction nucleotides: 10. CDR3 DNA sequence: TGTGCCAGCGTTCCGCGACAGGGAAGCTATGGCTACACCTTC. This gives the protein CASVPRQGSYGYTF.